The entry that follows covers one T cell receptor beta chain sequence. The antigen remains unidentified. TCRalpha and TCRbeta libraries used 5'RACE with constant-segment primers and UMIs. A single record per CDR3 protein comes from TCRdb applying MiXCR to the 5' RACE reads. The sample holds 450,000 or so distinct CDR3 sequences, approximately 20% seen once. The sample belongs to a study of T-cell memory formation after mild COVID-19. The study, taken as a whole, reports: Contracting clones from day 15 to 85 showed balanced CD4/CD8; later expanders favored CD4+.

Per the germline V gene, CDR1 is SEHNR and CDR2 is FQNEAQ (reference sequence). The CDR3 totals 15 residues. J gave up 5 bases and V 5 bases, and 11 bases lay outside the gene matches. This sequence was found in an adult woman who had mild COVID-19 (a few samples of this study predate the infection). Cell type and time point are not known. The chain employs TRBV7-9 and TRBJ2-5; 7 bases match TRBD2. Sequenced material: PBMCs or a T cell subset sorted from them (not recorded which). This chain's CDR3 is CASSGRGLELETQYF. CDR3 in DNA: TGTGCCAGCAGCGGGAGGGGCCTCGAGCTGGAGACCCAGTACTTC.